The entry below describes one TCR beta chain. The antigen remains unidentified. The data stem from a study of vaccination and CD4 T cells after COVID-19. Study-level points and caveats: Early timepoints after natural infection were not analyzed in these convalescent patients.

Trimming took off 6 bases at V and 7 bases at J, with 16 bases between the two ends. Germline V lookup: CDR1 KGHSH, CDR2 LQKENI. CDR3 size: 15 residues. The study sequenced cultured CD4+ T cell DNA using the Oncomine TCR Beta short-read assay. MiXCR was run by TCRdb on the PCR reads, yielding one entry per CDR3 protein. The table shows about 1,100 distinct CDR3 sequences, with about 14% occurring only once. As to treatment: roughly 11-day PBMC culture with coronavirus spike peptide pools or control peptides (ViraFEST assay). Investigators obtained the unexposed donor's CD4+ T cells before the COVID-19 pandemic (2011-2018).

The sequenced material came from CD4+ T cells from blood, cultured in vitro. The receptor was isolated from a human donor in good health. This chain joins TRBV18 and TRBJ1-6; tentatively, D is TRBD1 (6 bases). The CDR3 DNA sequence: TGTGCCAGCTCCCAGTCGACAGGTCCGAATTCACCCCTCCACTTT. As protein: CASSQSTGPNSPLHF.